The 21 T cell receptor beta chains given below trace back to one sample, sequenced in a study of blood T cells in healthy people across ages. A second PCR of roughly 7 to 11 cycles used a sample-barcoded 5' primer and a J-beta primer mix. TCRdb ran MiXCR on the 5' RACE reads and lists one entry per CDR3 protein. In the table there are some 700,000 distinct CDR3 sequences, about 20% of which are singletons. Sequenced material: blood. The receptor set was obtained from a man in his 70s in good health.

The chain has TRBV27 and TRBJ1-4, with 8 bases lining up with TRBD1. This CDR3 region has 14 residues. Germline V gives CDR1 MNHEY, CDR2 SMNVEV (reference sequence). J was trimmed by 8 bases and V by 5 bases; bases with no gene match: 7. As DNA, the CDR3 is TGTGCCAGCAGTCACCTCACAGGGGGGGAAAAACTGTTTTTT. This encodes CASSHLTGGEKLFF.

J is TRBJ1-2 and V is TRBV12-3 or TRBV12-4; perhaps TRBD1 as D (5 bases). The CDR3 length is 14 residues. V was pared by 3 bases and J by 7 bases, with 15 bases between. CDR3 coding DNA: TGTGCCAGCAGTTTGATGGGAAGGGGTGGTGGCTACACCTTC. Its translation is CASSLMGRGGGYTF.

This clonotype was found a few times. The J gene is TRBJ2-1, the V gene TRBV12-3 or TRBV12-4, with D uncertain. The V gene lost 3 bases and the J gene lost 10 bases, with 13 bases spanning the gap. The CDR3 is made up of 13 amino acids. The chain's CDR3 is CASSFQSVTEQFF. The CDR3 bases are TGTGCCAGCAGTTTCCAAAGTGTTACGGAGCAGTTCTTC.

This clonotype has just a few counts. The chain links TRBV29-1 to TRBJ2-1; the D gene is possibly TRBD1 (5 bases). The germline gives CDR1 SQVTM, CDR2 ANQGSEA. V lost 1 base and J 7 bases, leaving 17 bases between the germline ends. The CDR3 covers 15 residues. The CDR3 bases are TGCAGCGTTGAAGGGTGGGCAGGGTTGGCAAATGAGCAGTTCTTC. Protein product: CSVEGWAGLANEQFF.

The CDR3 nucleotides are TGCAGTGCTGGACAGACTAATTCACCCCTCCACTTT. It specifies CSAGQTNSPLHF. This rearrangement joins TRBV20-1 to TRBJ1-6, with D maybe TRBD1 (6 bases). This CDR3 has 12 residues. Germline loops: CDR1 DFQATT, CDR2 SNEGSKA (reference sequence). Between the trimmed V and J ends, which lost 5 bases and 6 bases, there was a span of 8 bases.

This clonotype was found a few times. The genes are TRBV20-1 and TRBJ2-3; the match to TRBD2 covers 13 bases. Germline CDR1 reads DFQATT; CDR2 reads SNEGSKA (reference sequence). CDR3 size: 17 residues. Losses at the gene ends were 8 bases for V and 5 bases for J; bases not matched to a gene: 16. Here the CDR3 reads CSSSGPTSGGAGDTQYF. CDR3 DNA sequence: TGCAGTTCATCCGGGCCAACTAGCGGGGGGGCAGGAGATACGCAGTATTTT.

The rearrangement links TRBV5-6 to TRBJ2-2; the D gene is possibly TRBD1 (5 bases). V lost 0 bases and J 1 base, leaving 7 bases between the germline ends. Germline loops: CDR1 SGHDT, CDR2 YYEEEE. This CDR3 has 15 residues. The CDR3 nucleotides read TGTGCCAGCAGCTTGGACAGGATGAACACCGGGGAGCTGTTTTTT. This sequence encodes CASSLDRMNTGELFF. The full variable domain, completed using reference TRBV5-6 and TRBJ2-2, is DAGVTQSPTHLIKTRGQQVTLRCSPKSGHDTVSWYQQALGQGPQFIFQYYEEEERQRGNFPDRFSGHQFPNYSSELNVNALLLGDSALYLCASSLDRMNTGELFFGEGSRLTVL.

The sample holds many counts of this clonotype. This chain connects TRBV28 to TRBJ2-5; D unresolved. The end of the DNA aligns better with TRBJ2-7, so the J call may be wrong. The germline gives CDR1 MDHEN, CDR2 SYDVKM. The length of the CDR3 is 11 residues. The CDR3 loop is CASSLIHEQYF. In nucleotides, the CDR3 is TGTGCCAGCAGTTTAATCCACGAGCAGTACTTC.

This sequence joins TRBV5-1 and TRBJ2-7; 10 nucleotides agree with TRBD2. J lost 2 bases, V lost 4 bases, and 3 bases had no gene match. The V gene's germline CDR1 is SGHRS and CDR2 YFSETQ. CDR3 length equals 14 residues. The CDR3 reads CASSVLAGTYEQYF. DNA of the CDR3: TGCGCCAGCAGCGTACTAGCGGGAACCTACGAGCAGTACTTC.

The chain has TRBV5-1 and TRBJ2-5; TRBD2 might be the D (5 bases). CDR1 is SGHRS and CDR2 is YFSETQ in the germline V gene. There are 14 residues in the CDR3. V dropped 2 bases and J dropped 5 bases, with 13 bases sitting between them. The CDR3, as DNA: TGCGCCAGCAGCTTCTCGCCGGGAAAGGAGACCCAGTACTTC. It yields the protein CASSFSPGKETQYF.

The genes are TRBV20-1 and TRBJ2-3; D tentatively reads TRBD1 or TRBD2 (5 bases each). Trimming shortened V by 4 bases and J by 7 bases, and 18 bases separated the two germline ends. CDR1 DFQATT and CDR2 SNEGSKA come from the germline V gene (reference sequence). CDR3 length equals 14 residues. The CDR3 sequence: CSAITTGPPYTQYF. CDR3 nucleotides: TGCAGTGCTATCACCACGGGACCGCCATATACGCAGTATTTT.

This clonotype has just a few counts. V gene TRBV27 combines with J gene TRBJ2-1, with 8 bases lining up with TRBD1. In germline, CDR1 is MNHEY, CDR2 SMNVEV (reference sequence). The CDR3 is 16 residues long. J gave up 5 bases and V 1 base, and 7 bases lay outside the gene matches. For the CDR3, the DNA is TGTGCCAGCAGTTTATTAGGTCAGGGGGCAAACAATGAGCAGTTCTTC. Translation: CASSLLGQGANNEQFF.

This clonotype was seen a handful of times. The chain couples TRBV13 to TRBJ2-2; no firm D call. Trimming stripped 5 bases from V and 6 bases from J, with 10 bases between. The CDR3 consists of 13 residues. Germline V gene sequence: CDR1 PRHDT, CDR2 FYEKMQ (reference sequence). The CDR3 DNA follows: TGTGCCAGCAGCCGACGGTCCCCCGGGGAGCTGTTTTTT. It encodes CASSRRSPGELFF.

This sequence joins TRBV12-3 or TRBV12-4 and TRBJ2-4; D gene unclear. The germline V and J ends were trimmed by 4 bases and 0 bases, with 7 bases remaining between them. This CDR3 comprises 14 residues. Written as DNA, the CDR3 is TGTGCCAGCAGTTCCAGACTAGCCAAAAACATTCAGTACTTC. It yields the protein CASSSRLAKNIQYF.

Comment on this clonotype: The junction does not match germline at one end; this may be a read error. The V gene is TRBV6-6, the J gene TRBJ1-2; D is uncertain. The CDR3 is 13 amino acids. CDR1 is MNHNY and CDR2 is SVGAGI in the germline V gene (reference sequence). The CDR3 loop reads CACSSQVNYGYTF. In DNA form, the CDR3 reads TGTGCCTGCAGTAGCCAGGTTAACTATGGCTACACCTTC.

V usage is TRBV28 and J usage is TRBJ1-2, with no clear D. V was pared by 7 bases and J by 4 bases, with 13 bases between. Germline V lookup: CDR1 MDHEN, CDR2 SYDVKM. CDR3 size: 13 residues. CDR3 in amino acids: CASTLWATYGYTF. The CDR3 nucleotides are TGTGCCAGCACCCTTTGGGCTACCTATGGCTACACCTTC.

This sequence joins TRBV5-1 and TRBJ1-1, with 7 positions matching TRBD1. V lost 0 bases to trimming and J lost 0 bases; unmatched junction nucleotides: 5. The CDR3 contains 16 residues. In germline, CDR1 is SGHRS, CDR2 YFSETQ. The CDR3 bases are TGCGCCAGCAGCTTGGTAGCTACAGGGGTGAACACTGAAGCTTTCTTT. This gives the protein CASSLVATGVNTEAFF. Combining the CDR3 with reference TRBV5-1 and TRBJ1-1 gives the whole variable domain KAGVTQTPRYLIKTRGQQVTLSCSPISGHRSVSWYQQTPGQGLQFLFEYFSETQRNKGNFPGRFSGRQFSNSRSEMNVSTLELGDSALYLCASSLVATGVNTEAFFGQGTRLTVV.

The rearrangement joins TRBV7-8 to TRBJ1-4; possible D gene TRBD1, 6 bases. The CDR3 length is 14 residues. The germline V gene encodes CDR1 SGHVS and CDR2 FQNEAQ. Trimming removed 3 bases from V and 6 bases from J, with 11 bases in between. The CDR3 nucleotides are TGTGCCAGCAGCTTTAAGGGGGACCATGAAAAACTGTTTTTT. It encodes CASSFKGDHEKLFF.

Notes on this clonotype: The junction shows a germline mismatch at one end, possibly a read error. The gene calls are TRBV6-2 or TRBV6-3 and TRBJ1-1; 12 bases are shared with TRBD1. In germline, CDR1 is MNHEY, CDR2 SVGEGT. The CDR3 has 18 residues. This CDR3 reads CASSYSRDRGLGVTEASF. CDR3 DNA: TGTGCCAGCAGTTACTCGAGGGACAGGGGGCTTGGAGTCACTGAAGCTTCCTTT.

This clonotype has more than one count but fewer than ten. The chain's CDR3 is CASSQDKHRAGPYNEQFF. The CDR3 bases are TGTGCCAGCAGCCAAGATAAACACCGAGCGGGGCCCTACAATGAGCAGTTCTTC. The chain employs TRBV3-1 and TRBJ2-1; TRBD2 agrees at 7 bases. The CDR3 loop spans 18 amino acids. Trimming cost V 0 bases and J 2 bases; bases outside gene matches: 10. Germline lookup yields CDR1 LGHDT and CDR2 YNNKEL (reference sequence).

The V gene is TRBV11-2, the J gene TRBJ2-1; D unresolved. The V gene lost 0 bases and the J gene lost 6 bases, with 6 bases spanning the gap. This CDR3 is built from 13 residues. Germline-derived CDR1 and CDR2 are SGHAT and FQNNGV. The CDR3 reads CASSLERGNEQFF. CDR3 nucleotide sequence: TGTGCCAGCAGCTTAGAACGCGGCAATGAGCAGTTCTTC.